A single T cell receptor (beta chain) is shown here with its context. This clonotype is termed large (0.1 to 1%). Its antigen target is currently unknown. Per-nucleotide qualities are absent, and no much larger clonotype sits a single base away. The protocol used for the library was PCR. DNA from cultured CD4+ T cells was subjected to TCR sequencing with the Oncomine TCR Beta short-read assay at the Johns Hopkins FTIC core. The QIAamp micro DNA kit was used to extract genomic DNA from the cultured CD4+ T cells. The Oncomine TCR Beta libraries from cultured CD4+ T cells were pooled using unique dual indexes and then sequenced on an Illumina iSeq 100. The authors' analysis ran thus. Non-productive sequences were removed, and CDR3s that did not start with C, did not end with F or W, or were shorter than 7 amino acids were discarded. Antigen-specific clonotypes were identified with the MANAFEST web application by comparing peptide-stimulated wells with reference and other culture wells. An FDR below 0.05, an odds ratio above 5, and a productive frequency above 0.1% in at least two of three replicate wells were required for clones to be considered positive. Cross-reactive clonotypes were defined as significantly expanded in both SARS-CoV-2 spike wells and at least one common cold coronavirus spike condition. Using R version 3.6.1, CDR3 homology was evaluated through Levenshtein distances (stringdist) along with unrooted phylogenetic trees (ape). Through fastp at Q25 and MiXCR, TCRdb rebuilt clones from the public reads, retaining in-frame beta chains. One record per CDR3 amino acid sequence lists the most common genes and DNA. The V and J calls and clone size come from TCRdb's table, not from the authors' own analysis. Within this sample are some 14,000 distinct CDR3 sequences, with approximately 30% of them counted one time only. The ten largest make up roughly 16% of the sample.

This sample is drawn from a study of vaccination and CD4 T cells after COVID-19 (dated by TCRdb to the early 2020s). For context, the study as a whole: Convalescent patients had a positive SARS-CoV-2 result on nasal swab PCR, and of these patients, several had mild disease and one had severe disease. Control cultures used a CEFX viral epitope pool as positive control, an HIV-1 Nef peptide pool as negative control, or no peptide. In ten to eleven COVID-19 convalescent patients and 4 infection-naive healthy vaccine recipients, researchers compared the spike-specific CD4+ TCR repertoire from before mRNA vaccination with the repertoire from after. For stimulating the cultures, overlapping spike peptide pools were used, derived from SARS-CoV-2 as well as from the common cold coronaviruses HCoV-NL63, HCoV-OC43 and HCoV-229E. The time from the second vaccine dose to post-vaccine blood sampling had a median of roughly 70 days and ranged from about 14 to 250 days. The convalescent cohort comprised six males and four females, including two Hispanic individuals, seven Caucasians, two Asians and one multiracial person. Two doses of either the Pfizer-BioNTech BNT162b2 vaccine (n=8) or the Moderna mRNA-1273 vaccine (n=2) were administered to participants. Post-COVID blood samples from convalescent patients were collected a median of 101 days after diagnosis, with a range of 35 to 161 days. The paper as a whole reports these results and caveats: Of the vaccine-specific clones in convalescent patients, 304 of 307, or nearly all, reacted only to SARS-CoV-2 spike and did not cross-react with common cold coronaviruses. The study included relatively few convalescent patients and did not analyze early timepoints after natural infection. Among the post-vaccine SARS-CoV-2-reactive clones in convalescent patients, a median around 85% showed up only after vaccination, which suggests vaccine-specific priming. The median number of SARS-CoV-2-reactive clonotypes rose from around 22 after infection to 38 after vaccination, but the change was not significant.

The sample's treatment or condition label, decoded: roughly 11-day PBMC culture with coronavirus spike peptide pools or control peptides (ViraFEST assay). The ViraFEST assay was used in the study, in which antigen-specific T cells were expanded with peptide pools and expanded clonotypes were subsequently identified by TCR sequencing. The convalescent patients' positive SARS-CoV-2 PCR tests were from March to December 2020, which was before the Alpha, Beta and Delta variants emerged in the United States. Each well held 2.2 million or so PBMCs cultured with approximately 9.1 ug/ml peptide pools in IMDM containing around 5% human AB serum and about 10 IU/ml IL-2. On days 3 and 7, half of the culture medium was replaced with fresh IL-2-containing medium. CD4+ T cells were isolated after about 10 days of culture through negative selection using the EasySep CD4+ T cell isolation kit. PBMCs were separated from whole blood using Ficoll-Paque Plus gradient centrifugation and then either used fresh or cryopreserved at -140C. Triplicate wells were generally used for each culture condition.

CDR1 and CDR2, per the germline V gene (reference sequence), are SEHNR and FQNEAQ. Inclusive of the bounding cysteine and phenylalanine, the CDR3 is 17 residues long. Only the CDR3 part of the read is kept: 51 bases, read in frame from the first base. The germline V end is reduced by 4 bases and the J end by 7 bases; junction bases left unmatched: 10. The clonotype originates from a human donor with COVID-19. The sample was cultured CD4+ T cells from blood. Recombination linked TRBV7-9 to TRBJ2-1; TRBD2 matches 13 bases in the middle. CDR3 region: CASSWGLAGTRGNEQFF. The DNA reads as follows: TGTGCCAGCAGCTGGGGACTAGCGGGGACGAGAGGGAATGAGCAGTTCTTC.